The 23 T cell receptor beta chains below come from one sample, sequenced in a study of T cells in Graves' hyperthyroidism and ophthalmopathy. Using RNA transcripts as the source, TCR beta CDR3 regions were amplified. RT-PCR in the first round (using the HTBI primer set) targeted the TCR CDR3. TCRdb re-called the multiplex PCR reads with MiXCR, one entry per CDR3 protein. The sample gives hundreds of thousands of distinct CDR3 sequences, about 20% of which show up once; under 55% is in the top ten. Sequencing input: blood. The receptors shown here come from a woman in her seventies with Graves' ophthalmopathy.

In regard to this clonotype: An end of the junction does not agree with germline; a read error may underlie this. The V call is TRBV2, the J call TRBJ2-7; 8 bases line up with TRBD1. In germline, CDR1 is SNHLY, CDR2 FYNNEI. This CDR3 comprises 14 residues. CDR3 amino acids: CASSSGTGSYEQHF. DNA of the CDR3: TGTGCCAGCAGTTCCGGGACAGGATCCTACGAGCAGCACTTC. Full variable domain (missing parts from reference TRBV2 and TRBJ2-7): EPEVTQTPSHQVTQMGQEVILRCVPISNHLYFYWYRQILGQKVEFLVSFYNNEISEKSEIFDDQFSVERPDGSNFTLKIRSTKLEDSAMYFCASSSGTGSYEQHFGPGTRLTVT.

CDR3: CATPDRDDSNQPQHF. The CDR3 DNA is TGTGCCACACCCGACAGGGATGATAGCAATCAGCCCCAGCATTTT. The chain couples TRBV24-1 to TRBJ1-5, with 7 positions matching TRBD1. The CDR3 covers 15 residues. V lost 10 bases and J lost 0; bases outside the gene matches: 8. Germline CDR1 reads KGHDR; CDR2 reads SFDVKD.

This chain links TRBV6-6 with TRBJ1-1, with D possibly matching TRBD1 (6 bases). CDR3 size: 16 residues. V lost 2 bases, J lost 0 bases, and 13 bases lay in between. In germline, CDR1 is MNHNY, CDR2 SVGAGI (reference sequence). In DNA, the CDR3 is TGTGCCAGCAGTTACGCCCGGACAGAAATGAACACTGAAGCTTTCTTT. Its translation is CASSYARTEMNTEAFF.

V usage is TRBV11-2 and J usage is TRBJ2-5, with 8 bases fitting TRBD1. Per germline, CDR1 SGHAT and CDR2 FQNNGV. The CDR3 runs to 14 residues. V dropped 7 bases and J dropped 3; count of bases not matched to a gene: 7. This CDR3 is CASTVAGGEETQYF. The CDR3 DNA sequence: TGTGCCAGCACCGTGGCAGGGGGCGAAGAGACCCAGTACTTC.

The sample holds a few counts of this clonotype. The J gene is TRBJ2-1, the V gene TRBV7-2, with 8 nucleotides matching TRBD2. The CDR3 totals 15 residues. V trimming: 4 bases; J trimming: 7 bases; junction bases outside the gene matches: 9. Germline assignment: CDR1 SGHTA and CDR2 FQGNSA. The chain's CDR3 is CASSSPGLVLNEQFF. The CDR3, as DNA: TGTGCCAGCAGCTCACCGGGACTAGTGCTGAATGAGCAGTTCTTC. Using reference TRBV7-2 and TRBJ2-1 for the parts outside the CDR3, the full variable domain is GAGVSQSPSNKVTEKGKDVELRCDPISGHTALYWYRQSLGQGLEFLIYFQGNSAPDKSGLPSDRFSAERTGGSVSTLTIQRTQQEDSAVYLCASSSPGLVLNEQFFGPGTRLTVL.

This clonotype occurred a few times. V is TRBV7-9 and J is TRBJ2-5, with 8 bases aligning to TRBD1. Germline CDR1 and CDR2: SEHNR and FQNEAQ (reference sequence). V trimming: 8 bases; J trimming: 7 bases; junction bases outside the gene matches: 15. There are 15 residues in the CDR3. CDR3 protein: CASFKVPGGRGTQYF. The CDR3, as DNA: TGTGCCAGCTTCAAGGTCCCAGGGGGCCGGGGGACCCAGTACTTC.

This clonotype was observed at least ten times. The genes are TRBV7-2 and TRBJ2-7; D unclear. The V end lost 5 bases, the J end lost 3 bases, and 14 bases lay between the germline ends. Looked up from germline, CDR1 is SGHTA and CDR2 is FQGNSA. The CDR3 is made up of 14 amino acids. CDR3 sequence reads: CASSTRHSYYEQYF. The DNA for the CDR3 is TGTGCCAGCAGCACCCGCCACAGTTACTACGAGCAGTACTTC.

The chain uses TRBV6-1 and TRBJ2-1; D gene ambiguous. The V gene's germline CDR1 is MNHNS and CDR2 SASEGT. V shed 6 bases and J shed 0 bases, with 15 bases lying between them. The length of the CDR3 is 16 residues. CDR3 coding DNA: TGTGCCAGCAGCGCCACTCTCGGTAGCTCCTACAATGAGCAGTTCTTC. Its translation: CASSATLGSSYNEQFF.

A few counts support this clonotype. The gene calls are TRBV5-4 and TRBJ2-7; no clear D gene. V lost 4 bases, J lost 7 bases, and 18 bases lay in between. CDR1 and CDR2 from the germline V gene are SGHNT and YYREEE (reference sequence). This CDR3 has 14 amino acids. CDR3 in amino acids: CASSQGPRKWEQYF. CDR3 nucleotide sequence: TGTGCCAGCAGCCAAGGCCCCAGAAAATGGGAGCAGTACTTC.

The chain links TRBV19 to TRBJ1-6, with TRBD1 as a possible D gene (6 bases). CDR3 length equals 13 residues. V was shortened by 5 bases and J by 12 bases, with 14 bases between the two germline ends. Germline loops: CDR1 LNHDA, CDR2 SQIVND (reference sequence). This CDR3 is CASSPQGALPLHF. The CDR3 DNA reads TGTGCCAGTAGTCCACAGGGAGCTCTACCCCTCCACTTT.

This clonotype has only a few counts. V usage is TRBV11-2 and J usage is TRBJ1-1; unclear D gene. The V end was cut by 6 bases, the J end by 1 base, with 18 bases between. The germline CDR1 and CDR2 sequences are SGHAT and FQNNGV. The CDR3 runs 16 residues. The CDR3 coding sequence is TGTGCCAGCAGACCCGTGGTGGGAGGGAGGAACACTGAAGCTTTCTTT. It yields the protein CASRPVVGGRNTEAFF.

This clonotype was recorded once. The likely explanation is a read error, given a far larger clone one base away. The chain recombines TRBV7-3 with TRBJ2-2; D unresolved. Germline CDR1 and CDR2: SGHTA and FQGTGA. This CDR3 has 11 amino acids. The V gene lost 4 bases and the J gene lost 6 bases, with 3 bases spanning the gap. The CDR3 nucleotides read TGTGCCAGCAGCTCATCCGGGGAGCTGTTTTTT. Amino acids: CASSSSGELFF.

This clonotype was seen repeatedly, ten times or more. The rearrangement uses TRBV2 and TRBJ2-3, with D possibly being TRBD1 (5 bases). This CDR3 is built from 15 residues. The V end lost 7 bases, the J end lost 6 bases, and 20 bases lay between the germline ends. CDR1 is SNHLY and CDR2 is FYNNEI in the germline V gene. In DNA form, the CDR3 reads TGTGCCAGCACCAAAGGGGCTACCACACGGGATACGCAGTATTTT. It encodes CASTKGATTRDTQYF.

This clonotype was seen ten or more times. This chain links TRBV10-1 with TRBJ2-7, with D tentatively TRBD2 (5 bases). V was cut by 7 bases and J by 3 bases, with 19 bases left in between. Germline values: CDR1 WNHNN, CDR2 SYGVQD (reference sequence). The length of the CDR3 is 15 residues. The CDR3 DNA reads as TGCGCCAGCACCTCAGACTACCTCCGGTACTACGAGCAGTACTTC. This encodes CASTSDYLRYYEQYF.

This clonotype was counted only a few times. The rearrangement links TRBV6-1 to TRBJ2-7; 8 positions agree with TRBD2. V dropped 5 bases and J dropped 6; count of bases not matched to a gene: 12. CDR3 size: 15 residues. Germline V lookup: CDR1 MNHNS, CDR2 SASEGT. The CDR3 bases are TGTGCCAGCAGTTTAACTAGCGGCTGGCTTGGCGAGCAGTACTTC. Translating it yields CASSLTSGWLGEQYF.

CDR3 region: CSASLLEDTQYF. The CDR3 nucleotides are TGCAGTGCTAGCCTCCTAGAAGATACGCAGTATTTT. The chain links TRBV20-1 to TRBJ2-3; D is undetermined. V lost 3 bases, J lost 5 bases, and 9 bases lay in between. CDR1 DFQATT and CDR2 SNEGSKA come from the germline V gene (reference sequence). This CDR3 spans 12 amino acids.

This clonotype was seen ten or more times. CDR3 protein: CASSLANAYSGELFF. The CDR3, as DNA: TGCGCCAGCAGCTTGGCCAACGCCTACAGCGGGGAGCTGTTTTTT. J is TRBJ2-2 and V is TRBV5-1; D is uncertain. Trimming took off 0 bases at V and 7 bases at J, with 13 bases between the two ends. The CDR3 contains 15 residues. CDR1 SGHRS and CDR2 YFSETQ come from the germline V gene. The full variable domain, its missing parts supplied by reference TRBV5-1 and TRBJ2-2, is KAGVTQTPRYLIKTRGQQVTLSCSPISGHRSVSWYQQTPGQGLQFLFEYFSETQRNKGNFPGRFSGRQFSNSRSEMNVSTLELGDSALYLCASSLANAYSGELFFGEGSRLTVL.

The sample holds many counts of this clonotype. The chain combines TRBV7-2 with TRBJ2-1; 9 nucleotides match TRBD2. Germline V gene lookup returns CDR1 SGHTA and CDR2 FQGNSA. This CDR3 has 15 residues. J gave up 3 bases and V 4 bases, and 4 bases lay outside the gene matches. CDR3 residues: CASSSVTSGYNEQFF. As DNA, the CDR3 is TGTGCCAGCAGCTCCGTGACTAGCGGCTACAATGAGCAGTTCTTC.

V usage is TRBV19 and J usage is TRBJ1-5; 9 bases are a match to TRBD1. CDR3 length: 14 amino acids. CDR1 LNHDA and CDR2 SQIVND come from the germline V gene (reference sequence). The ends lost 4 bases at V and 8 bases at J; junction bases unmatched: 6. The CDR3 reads CASSNGQGYEPQHF. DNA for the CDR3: TGTGCCAGTAGTAACGGACAGGGGTACGAGCCCCAGCATTTT.

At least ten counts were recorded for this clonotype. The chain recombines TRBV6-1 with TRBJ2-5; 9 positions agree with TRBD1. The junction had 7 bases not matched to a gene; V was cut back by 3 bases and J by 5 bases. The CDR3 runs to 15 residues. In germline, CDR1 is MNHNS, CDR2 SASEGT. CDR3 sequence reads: CASSDPGTGMETQYF. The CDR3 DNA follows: TGTGCCAGCAGTGACCCTGGGACAGGGATGGAGACCCAGTACTTC.

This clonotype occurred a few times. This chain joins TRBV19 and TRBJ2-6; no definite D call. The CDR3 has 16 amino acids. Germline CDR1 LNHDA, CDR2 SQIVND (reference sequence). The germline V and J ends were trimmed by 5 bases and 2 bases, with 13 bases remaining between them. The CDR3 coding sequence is TGTGCCAGTAGTTCCCCGGAGAGAGCTGGGGCCAACGTCCTGACTTTC. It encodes CASSSPERAGANVLTF.

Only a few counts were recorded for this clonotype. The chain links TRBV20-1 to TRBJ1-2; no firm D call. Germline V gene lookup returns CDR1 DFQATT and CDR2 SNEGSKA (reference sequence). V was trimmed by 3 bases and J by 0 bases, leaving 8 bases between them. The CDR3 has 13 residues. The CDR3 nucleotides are TGCAGTGCTAGCGAGGAGGCTAACTATGGCTACACCTTC. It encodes CSASEEANYGYTF.

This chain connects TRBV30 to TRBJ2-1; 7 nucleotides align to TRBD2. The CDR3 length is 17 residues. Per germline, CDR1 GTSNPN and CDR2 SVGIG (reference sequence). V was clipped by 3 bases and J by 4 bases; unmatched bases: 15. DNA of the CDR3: TGTGCCTGGAGGACGGATCAGACTAGCCCATCATACAATGAGCAGTTCTTC. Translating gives CAWRTDQTSPSYNEQFF.